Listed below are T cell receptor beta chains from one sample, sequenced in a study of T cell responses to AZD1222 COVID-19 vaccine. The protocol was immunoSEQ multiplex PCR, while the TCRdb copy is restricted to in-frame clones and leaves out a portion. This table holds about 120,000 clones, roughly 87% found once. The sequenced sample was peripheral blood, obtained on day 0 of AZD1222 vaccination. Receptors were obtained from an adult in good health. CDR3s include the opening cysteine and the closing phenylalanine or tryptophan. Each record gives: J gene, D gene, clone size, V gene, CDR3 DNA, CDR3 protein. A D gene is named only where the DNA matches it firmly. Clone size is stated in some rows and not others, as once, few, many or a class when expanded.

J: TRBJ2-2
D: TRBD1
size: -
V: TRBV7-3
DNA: TGTGCCAGCAGCCCCGGGACAGCGAACACCGGGGAGCTGTTTTTT
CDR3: CASSPGTANTGELFF

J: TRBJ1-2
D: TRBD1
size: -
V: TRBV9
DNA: TGTGCCAGCAGCGTAACCGGCGGACAGGGGCCAGATGGCTACACCTTC
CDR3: CASSVTGGQGPDGYTF

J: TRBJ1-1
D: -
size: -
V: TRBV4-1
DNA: TGCGCCAGCAGCCAAGGGATGAACACTGAAGCTTTCTTT
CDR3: CASSQGMNTEAFF

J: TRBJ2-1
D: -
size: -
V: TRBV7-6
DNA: TGTGCCAGCAGCTTGGACGCGGTCCCCTACAATGAGCAGTTCTTC
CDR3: CASSLDAVPYNEQFF

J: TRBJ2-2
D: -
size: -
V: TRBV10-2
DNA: TGCGCCAGCTGGGGGGCCTGGGACGACGGGAACACCGGGGAGCTGTTTTTT
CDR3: CASWGAWDDGNTGELFF

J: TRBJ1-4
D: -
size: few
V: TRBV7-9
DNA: TGTGCCAGCAGCCGTACCGGGTCCCTTAATGAAAAACTGTTTTTT
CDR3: CASSRTGSLNEKLFF

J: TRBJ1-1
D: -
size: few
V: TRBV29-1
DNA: TGCAGCGTTGAACCGGGACAACGTTCCACTGAAGCTTTCTTT
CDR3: CSVEPGQRSTEAFF

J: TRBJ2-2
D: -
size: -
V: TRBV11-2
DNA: TGTGCCAGCAGCTTAGTGGTCGGGGAGCTGTTTTTT
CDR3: CASSLVVGELFF

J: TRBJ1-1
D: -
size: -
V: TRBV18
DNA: TGTGCCAGCTCACCTCAATTAATAGTAGGGATTGGAGAAAACACTGAAGCTTTCTTT
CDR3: CASSPQLIVGIGENTEAFF

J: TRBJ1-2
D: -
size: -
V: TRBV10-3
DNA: TGTGCCATCAGTGAGGGAGGGACCTATGGCTACACCTTC
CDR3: CAISEGGTYGYTF

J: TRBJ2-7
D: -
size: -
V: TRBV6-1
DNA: TGTGCCAGCAGCCTAGGTAGTTACGAGCAGTACTTC
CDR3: CASSLGSYEQYF

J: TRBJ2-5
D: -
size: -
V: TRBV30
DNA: TGTGCCTGGAACGTCGGGGAGACCCAGTACTTC
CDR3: CAWNVGETQYF

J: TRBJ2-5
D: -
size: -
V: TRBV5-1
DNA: TGCGCCAGCAGCTTGTACGGCGGGTACCAAGAGACCCAGTACTTC
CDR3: CASSLYGGYQETQYF

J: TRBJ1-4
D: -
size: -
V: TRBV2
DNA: TGTGCCAGCTATGGGAAGTCTCGGGGAGGTGGGGAAAAACTGTTTTTT
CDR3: CASYGKSRGGGEKLFF

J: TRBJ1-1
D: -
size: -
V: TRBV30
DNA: TGTGCCTGGAGTGCAGGGCTTCGGGACGGCACTGAAGCTTTCTTT
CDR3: CAWSAGLRDGTEAFF

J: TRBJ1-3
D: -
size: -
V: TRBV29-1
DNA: TGCAGCGTTGAAAGAGGGGTGGACACCATATATTTT
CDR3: CSVERGVDTIYF

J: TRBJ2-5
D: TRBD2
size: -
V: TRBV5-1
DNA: TGCGCCAGCAGCTTGGATCGGGGGGTAGGGGAGACCCAGTACTTC
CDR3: CASSLDRGVGETQYF

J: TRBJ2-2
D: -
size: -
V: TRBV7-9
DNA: TGTGCCAGCAGCTTTGAGGGCACCGGGGAGCTGTTTTTT
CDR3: CASSFEGTGELFF

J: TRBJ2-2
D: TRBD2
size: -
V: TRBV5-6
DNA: TGTGCCAGCAAACTAGCGGCTAACACCGGGGAGCTGTTTTTT
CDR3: CASKLAANTGELFF

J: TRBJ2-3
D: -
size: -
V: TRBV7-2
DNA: TGTGCCAGCAGCTCCTTAGATACGCAGTATTTT
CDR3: CASSSLDTQYF

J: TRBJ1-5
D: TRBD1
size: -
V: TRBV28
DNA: TGTGCCAGCAGACGGGACAGGGGGGCCAATCAGCCCCAGCATTTT
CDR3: CASRRDRGANQPQHF

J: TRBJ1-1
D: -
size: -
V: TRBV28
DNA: TGTGCCAGCAACCCGGGCTCCGGACCCACTGAAGCTTTCTTT
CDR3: CASNPGSGPTEAFF

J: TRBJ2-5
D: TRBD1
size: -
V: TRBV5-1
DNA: TGCGCCAGCAGCTTGGTAGGGACAGGAGGGGAGACCCAGTACTTC
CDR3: CASSLVGTGGETQYF

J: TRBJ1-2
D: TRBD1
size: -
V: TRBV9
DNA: TGTGCCAGCAGCGTAGGGGGACAGTCTAACTATGGCTACACCTTC
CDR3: CASSVGGQSNYGYTF

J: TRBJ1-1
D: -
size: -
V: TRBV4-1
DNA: TGCGCCAGCAGCCAAACGACAGGAAGGAACACTGAAGCTTTCTTT
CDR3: CASSQTTGRNTEAFF

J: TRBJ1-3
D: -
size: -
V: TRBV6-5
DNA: TGTGCCAGCAGTCGGGCCAGGACTCCTGGAAACACCATATATTTT
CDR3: CASSRARTPGNTIYF

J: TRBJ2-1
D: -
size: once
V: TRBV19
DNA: TGTGCCAGTAGTATATACGGGCTGAGGTACAATGAGCAGTTCTTC
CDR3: CASSIYGLRYNEQFF

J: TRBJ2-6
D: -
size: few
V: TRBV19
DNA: TGTGCCAGTAGTATAGGGGACTCCGGGGCCAACGTCCTGACTTTC
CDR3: CASSIGDSGANVLTF

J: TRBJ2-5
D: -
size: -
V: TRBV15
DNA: TGTGCCACCAGCACTGCATTAGGACTGTACCAAGAGACCCAGTACTTC
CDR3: CATSTALGLYQETQYF

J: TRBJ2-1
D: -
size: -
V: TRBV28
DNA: TGTGCCAGCACCCCGGGAGCCTACAATGAGCAGTTCTTC
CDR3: CASTPGAYNEQFF

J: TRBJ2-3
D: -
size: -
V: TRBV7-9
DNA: TGTGCCACCTCGGTGGAGAATAGTGGCACAGATACGCAGTATTTT
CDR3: CATSVENSGTDTQYF

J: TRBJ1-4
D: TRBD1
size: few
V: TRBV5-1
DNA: TGCGCCAGCAGCGCCCGTGGACAGGGTAATGAAAAACTGTTTTTT
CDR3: CASSARGQGNEKLFF

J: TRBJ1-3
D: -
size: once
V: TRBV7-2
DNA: TGTGCCAGCAGCGAAGACGGACATTCTGGAAACACCATATATTTT
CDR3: CASSEDGHSGNTIYF

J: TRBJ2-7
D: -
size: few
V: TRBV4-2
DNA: TGTGCCAGCAGCCAAGATATTGGGCATCTCTACGAGCAGTACTTC
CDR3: CASSQDIGHLYEQYF

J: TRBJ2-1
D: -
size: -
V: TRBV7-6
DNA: TGTGCCAGCAGCGTCAGGGGAGGGTCAAATGAGCAGTTCTTC
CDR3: CASSVRGGSNEQFF

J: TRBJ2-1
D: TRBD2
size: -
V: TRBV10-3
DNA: TGTGCCATCATGCTAGCGGGAGGCAATGAGCAGTTCTTC
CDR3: CAIMLAGGNEQFF

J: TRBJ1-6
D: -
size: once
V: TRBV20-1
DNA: TGCAGTGCTAGTAGGTATCCCAGGAAGGTCTCACCCCTCCACTTT
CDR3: CSASRYPRKVSPLHF

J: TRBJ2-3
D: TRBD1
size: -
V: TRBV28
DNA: TGTGCCAGCAGTGTCCCGGGACAGGGGTCGGATACGCAGTATTTT
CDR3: CASSVPGQGSDTQYF

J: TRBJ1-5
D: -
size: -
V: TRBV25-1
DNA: TGTGCCAGCAGTGAAGGTAGCGGCAATCAGCCCCAGCATTTT
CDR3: CASSEGSGNQPQHF

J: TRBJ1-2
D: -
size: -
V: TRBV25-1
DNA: TGTGCCACTCAGGCTAGCGGCTACACCTTC
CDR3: CATQASGYTF

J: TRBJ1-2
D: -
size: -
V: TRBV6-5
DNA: TGTGCCAGCAGTTACCTCGGGGCCGGAGGGTATGGCTACACCTTC
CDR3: CASSYLGAGGYGYTF

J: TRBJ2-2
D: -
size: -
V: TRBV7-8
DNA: TGTGCCAGCAGCTTGTATGACGGAACCGGGGAGCTGTTTTTT
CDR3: CASSLYDGTGELFF

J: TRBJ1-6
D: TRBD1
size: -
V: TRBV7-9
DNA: TGTGCCAGCAGCTTATCTGGACAGGGTAAAATTTCACCCCTCCACTTT
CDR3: CASSLSGQGKISPLHF

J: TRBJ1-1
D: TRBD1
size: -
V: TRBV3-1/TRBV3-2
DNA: TGTGCCAGCAGCCGAACCGGGACAGGGGGTTACACTGAAGCTTTCTTT
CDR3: CASSRTGTGGYTEAFF

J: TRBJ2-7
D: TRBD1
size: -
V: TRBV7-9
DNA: TGTGCCAGCAGCAACATAAGAGGACAGGGGGAAGTGTCCTACGAGCAGTACTTC
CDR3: CASSNIRGQGEVSYEQYF

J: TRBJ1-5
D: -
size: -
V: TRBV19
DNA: -
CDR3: CASSTTGMFSPSIF

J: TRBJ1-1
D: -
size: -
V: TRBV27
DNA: TGTGCCAGCGTGGGTGGACCGAAGAACACTGAAGCTTTCTTT
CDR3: CASVGGPKNTEAFF

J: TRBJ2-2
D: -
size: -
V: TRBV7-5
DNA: TGTGTCAGAAGCTTGAGCGATCCGTTCGCGAACACCGGGGAGCTGTTTTTT
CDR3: CVRSLSDPFANTGELFF

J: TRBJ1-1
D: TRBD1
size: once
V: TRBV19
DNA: TGTGCCAGTATTATCGGACAGGGTCGGACTGAAGCTTTCTTT
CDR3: CASIIGQGRTEAFF

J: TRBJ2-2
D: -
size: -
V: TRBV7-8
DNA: TGTGCCAGCAGCCGCCGGGGTGCCGGGGAGCTGTTTTTT
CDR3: CASSRRGAGELFF

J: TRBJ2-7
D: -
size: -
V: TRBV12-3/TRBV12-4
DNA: TGTGCCAGCAGTTTTCAAGGGACGGCCGAGCAGTACTTC
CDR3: CASSFQGTAEQYF

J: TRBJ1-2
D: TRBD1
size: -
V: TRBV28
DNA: TGTGCCAGCACCCCAGAGGTAGTGGGGGACAGGCCCTACACCTTC
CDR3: CASTPEVVGDRPYTF

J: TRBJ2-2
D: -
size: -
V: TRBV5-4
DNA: TGTGCCAGCAGGACGGTCGGGACCTCTTCCGGCGGGGAGCTGTTTTTT
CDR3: CASRTVGTSSGGELFF

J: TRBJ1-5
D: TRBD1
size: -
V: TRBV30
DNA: TGTGCCTGGGACAGGGGTTCGAATCAGCCCCAGCATTTT
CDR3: CAWDRGSNQPQHF

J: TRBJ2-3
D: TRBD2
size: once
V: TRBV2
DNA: TGTGCCAGCAGTCTAGATCCGACTAGCGGGATCACAGATACGCAGTATTTT
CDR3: CASSLDPTSGITDTQYF

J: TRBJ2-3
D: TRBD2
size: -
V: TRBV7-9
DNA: TGTGCCAGCAGCTTTGGATCGGGGGGGGCGAACGCAGATACGCAGTATTTT
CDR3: CASSFGSGGANADTQYF

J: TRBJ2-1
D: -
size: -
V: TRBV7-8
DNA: TGTGCCAGCAGCCTACAGGGAGACAATGAGCAGTTCTTC
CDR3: CASSLQGDNEQFF

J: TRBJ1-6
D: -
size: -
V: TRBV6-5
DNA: TGTGCCAGCAGTTACTCCGGGAATTCACCCCTCCACTTT
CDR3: CASSYSGNSPLHF

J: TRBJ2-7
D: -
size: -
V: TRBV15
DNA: TGTGCCACCGGTCCCGGACAGCAAGGAGAGCAGTACTTC
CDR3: CATGPGQQGEQYF

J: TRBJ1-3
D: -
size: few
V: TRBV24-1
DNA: TGTGCCACCAGTGGAGGGGAGGCCATATATTTT
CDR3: CATSGGEAIYF